This TCR beta chain was documented in a study of T-cell reconstitution after alpha-beta-depleted transplantation in children. Comments on this clonotype: An end of the junction differs from the germline gene, which may be a read error.

Unique molecular identifiers featured in how the TCRbeta library was prepared. TCRdb re-derived calls from the PCR reads in MiXCR, one entry per CDR3 protein. This table holds some 340,000 distinct CDR3 sequences, 10% found once. The germline gives CDR1 DFQATT, CDR2 SNEGSKA (reference sequence). This CDR3 region has 14 residues. The receptor was isolated from a human donor who donated a stem cell graft to a child with acute lymphoblastic leukemia. The genes are TRBV20-1 and TRBJ2-5; 7 bases are a match to TRBD1. Material: PBMCs from the stem cell graft donor, obtained from the stem cell graft. CDR3 protein: CRARATGLWETQYF. The CDR3, as DNA: TGCAGAGCTAGGGCGACAGGGTTGTGGGAGACCCAGTACTTC.